These 4 T cell receptor beta chains were all obtained from the same sample, sequenced in a study of blood T cell repertoires in COVID-19. Profiling relied on immunoSEQ multiplex PCR, and the TCRdb table lists in-frame clones only, not all of them. The data contain roughly 290,000 clones, roughly 90% of them singletons. Sequencing used PBMCs or T cells enriched from blood (not recorded which). These receptors originate from a woman in her late teens or twenties with acute COVID-19.

The V and J genes are TRBV20-1 and TRBJ2-2; no clear D. V was pared by 3 bases and J by 7 bases, with 6 bases between. The CDR3 totals 11 residues. The germline CDR1 and CDR2 sequences are DFQATT and SNEGSKA (reference sequence). The CDR3 here is CSASRLGELFF. Here the CDR3 DNA reads TGCAGTGCTAGCAGGCTCGGGGAGCTGTTTTTT.

The chain uses TRBV21-1 and TRBJ2-7; the D call of TRBD2 is as the table states it, not checked on the DNA. TRBV21-1 is a pseudogene segment. The CDR3 extends over 15 amino acids. The CDR3 bases are TGTGCCAGCAGCAAATTTCCAGCGGGAGAAGACGAGCAGTACTTC. It translates to CASSKFPAGEDEQYF.

The CDR3 reads CASSRSGLFSYEQYF. The CDR3 DNA follows: TGTGCCAGCAGCAGATCGGGACTGTTCTCCTACGAGCAGTACTTC. This rearrangement joins TRBV7-9 to TRBJ2-7; tentatively, D is TRBD2 (6 bases). There are 15 residues in the CDR3. Trimming pared 5 bases from V and 0 bases from J, leaving 14 bases between. Per the germline V gene, CDR1 is SEHNR and CDR2 is FQNEAQ (reference sequence).

J is TRBJ2-5 and V is TRBV19; possible D gene TRBD1, 6 bases. CDR3 length: 13 residues. V was trimmed by 4 bases and J by 2 bases, leaving 8 bases between them. The germline V gene has CDR1 LNHDA and CDR2 SQIVND (reference sequence). The CDR3 DNA sequence: TGTGCCAGTAGTAGGACAGATCAAGAGACCCAGTACTTC. The encoded protein is CASSRTDQETQYF.